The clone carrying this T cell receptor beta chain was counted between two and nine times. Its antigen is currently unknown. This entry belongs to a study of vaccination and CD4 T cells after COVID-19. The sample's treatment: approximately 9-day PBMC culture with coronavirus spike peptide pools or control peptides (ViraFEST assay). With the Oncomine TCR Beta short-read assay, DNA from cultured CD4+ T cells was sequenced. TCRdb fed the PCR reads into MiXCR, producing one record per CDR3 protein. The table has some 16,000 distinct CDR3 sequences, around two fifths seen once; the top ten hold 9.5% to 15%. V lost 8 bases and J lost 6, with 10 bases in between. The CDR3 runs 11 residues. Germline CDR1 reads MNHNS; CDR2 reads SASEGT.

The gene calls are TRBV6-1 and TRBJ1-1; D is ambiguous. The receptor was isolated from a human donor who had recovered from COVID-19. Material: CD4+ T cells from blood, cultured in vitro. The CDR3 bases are TGTGCCAGCTCCGATGGGGCTGAAGCTTTCTTT. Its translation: CASSDGAEAFF.